Listed here are 26 T cell receptor beta chains from one sample, sequenced in a study of blood T cell repertoires in COVID-19. The repertoire was sequenced with immunoSEQ multiplex PCR; TCRdb's copy has only in-frame clones and lacks some. The top ten hold roughly 10% of the sample, which has approximately 61,000 clones, 83% seen once. Sequenced material: peripheral blood. These receptors originate from a man aged 45-60 years with COVID-19, enrolled during active disease.

The gene calls are TRBV6-6 and TRBJ1-1; perhaps TRBD1 as D (5 bases). Germline CDR1 and CDR2: MNHNY and SVGAGI (reference sequence). V was clipped by 6 bases and J by 0 bases, with 17 bases between them. This CDR3 is 16 amino acids long. CDR3 DNA: TGTGCCAGCAGCCTCGTCAGGGCGGGGATGAACACTGAAGCTTTCTTT. Translated: CASSLVRAGMNTEAFF.

This chain joins TRBV5-8 and TRBJ1-5; no clear D. The length of the CDR3 is 14 residues. CDR1 and CDR2 (germline): SGHTS, YDEGEE. Trimming pared 0 bases from V and 3 bases from J, leaving 7 bases between. The CDR3, as DNA: TGTGCCAGCAGCTTGGGACAAGTCAATCAGCCCCAGCATTTT. Protein product: CASSLGQVNQPQHF.

The rearrangement uses TRBV10-3 and TRBJ2-1; TRBD1 might be the D (6 bases). The CDR3 covers 16 residues. Trimming cost V 2 bases and J 3 bases, with 14 bases left between them. Germline lookup yields CDR1 ENHRY and CDR2 SYGVKD. The CDR3 region is CAISEQQGDNYNEQFF. The CDR3 coding sequence is TGTGCCATCAGTGAGCAACAGGGTGATAACTACAATGAGCAGTTCTTC.

The chain's CDR3 is CASSLLAGDRDTQYF. The CDR3 coding sequence is TGTGCCAGCAGCTTACTAGCGGGAGACAGGGATACGCAGTATTTT. This chain joins TRBV5-8 and TRBJ2-3; 11 bases agree with TRBD2. Per germline, CDR1 SGHTS and CDR2 YDEGEE. The CDR3 loop spans 15 amino acids. The V segment lost 2 bases and the J segment 6 bases; nucleotides outside the gene matches: 5.

The gene calls are TRBV24-1 and TRBJ2-6; D unresolved. Germline assignment: CDR1 KGHDR and CDR2 SFDVKD. Trimming took off 4 bases at V and 1 base at J, with 4 bases between the two ends. The CDR3 has 14 amino acids. CDR3 sequence (DNA): TGTGCCACCAGTGACCAGTCTGGGGCCAACGTCCTGACTTTC. Translating it yields CATSDQSGANVLTF.

On this clone itself: Other DNA sequences of this sample code for an identical CDR3. The chain is built from TRBV7-9 and TRBJ1-2, with 8 bases matching TRBD1. V shed 2 bases, J shed 3 bases, and the junction held 2 bases outside the gene matches. Germline values: CDR1 SEHNR, CDR2 FQNEAQ (reference sequence). The CDR3 has 14 residues. CDR3: CASSLQGADYGYTF. CDR3 DNA: TGTGCCAGCAGCTTACAGGGGGCGGACTATGGCTACACCTTC.

The chain couples TRBV6-6 to TRBJ2-7; the match to TRBD2 covers 8 bases. Germline-derived CDR1 and CDR2 are MNHNY and SVGAGI (reference sequence). The V and J ends lost 4 bases and 3 bases, in that order; junction bases with no gene match: 8. CDR3 length: 15 amino acids. The CDR3 region is CASSSSGRSHYEQYF. The CDR3 bases are TGTGCCAGCAGTTCCAGCGGGAGAAGTCACTACGAGCAGTACTTC.

The chain employs TRBV5-1 and TRBJ1-2; tentatively, D is TRBD1 (6 bases). The CDR3 is made up of 13 amino acids. The ends were cut back, 4 bases at V and 5 bases at J, with 12 bases in the middle. The germline V gene has CDR1 SGHRS and CDR2 YFSETQ. The CDR3 sequence: CASSPDRIYGYTF. The CDR3 bases are TGCGCCAGCAGCCCGGACAGAATTTATGGCTACACCTTC.

J is TRBJ2-3 and V is TRBV7-9; TRBD2 aligns across 7 bases. Germline assignment: CDR1 SEHNR and CDR2 FQNEAQ (reference sequence). J gave up 4 bases and V 1 base, and 8 bases lay outside the gene matches. The CDR3 covers 16 residues. CDR3 sequence (DNA): TGTGCCAGCAGCTTAGATGTGGGAGGGCCTTCAGATACGCAGTATTTT. It translates to CASSLDVGGPSDTQYF.

The gene calls are TRBV3-1 (or the pseudogene TRBV3-2) and TRBJ2-1; TRBD1 matches at 8 bases. CDR3 length: 15 amino acids. Unmatched junction bases numbered 7, after V lost 4 bases and J lost 5 bases. The germline V gene encodes CDR1 LGHDT and CDR2 YNNKEL (reference sequence). The CDR3 DNA is TGTGCCAGCAGCCGGACGGACAGGGACCACAATGAGCAGTTCTTC. Encoded protein: CASSRTDRDHNEQFF.

V usage is TRBV11-2 and J usage is TRBJ2-3, with 7 bases matching TRBD2. There are 16 residues in the CDR3. V was pared by 4 bases and J by 5 bases, with 12 bases of the junction left unmatched. Germline values: CDR1 SGHAT, CDR2 FQNNGV. In nucleotides, the CDR3 is TGTGCCAGCAGCTCCGTTTCAAAGGGGAGGGGAGATACGCAGTATTTT. It specifies CASSSVSKGRGDTQYF.

This chain connects TRBV9 to TRBJ2-7; the D is unclear. Germline lookup yields CDR1 SGDLS and CDR2 YYNGEE. The CDR3 length is 15 residues. Trimming left V 1 base short and J 2 bases short, with 13 bases between. CDR3 nucleotides: TGTGCCAGCAGCGTAAATGCACATTCGACCTACGAGCAGTACTTC. Protein product: CASSVNAHSTYEQYF.

The chain carries TRBV6-5 and TRBJ2-6; weak D call: TRBD2 (5 bases). Trimming left V 11 bases short and J 4 bases short, with 18 bases between. The length of the CDR3 is 15 residues. Germline V gene lookup returns CDR1 MNHEY and CDR2 SVGAGI. The CDR3 nucleotides read TGTGCCGCCAAGGGTATGGGAGCAGGGGCCAACGTCCTGACTTTC. Translation: CAAKGMGAGANVLTF.

This chain connects TRBV4-1 to TRBJ2-7; perhaps TRBD1 as D (6 bases). The CDR3 length is 16 residues. Trimming left V 3 bases short and J 0 bases short, with 15 bases between. Germline V gives CDR1 MGHRA, CDR2 YSYEKL. The chain's CDR3 is CASSHVSGTYSYEQYF. For the CDR3, the DNA is TGCGCCAGCAGCCACGTATCCGGGACATACTCCTACGAGCAGTACTTC.

The rearrangement links TRBV27 to TRBJ2-7, with D possibly TRBD1 on 5 matching bases. CDR3 size: 13 residues. From germline, CDR1 is MNHEY and CDR2 SMNVEV (reference sequence). Trimming removed 5 bases from V and 3 bases from J, with 11 bases in between. The CDR3 region has the DNA TGTGCCAGCAGTAGAGGAAGGGGCTACGAGCAGTACTTC. Translated, it gives CASSRGRGYEQYF.

The chain uses TRBV28 and TRBJ1-2, with 8 bases fitting TRBD1. The CDR3 is 13 residues long. V shed 11 bases, J shed 4 bases, and the junction held 9 bases outside the gene matches. Germline V CDR1 and CDR2: MDHEN, SYDVKM. CDR3 sequence (DNA): TGTGCCGCCCAGGACAGGGTTAGCTATGGCTACACCTTC. Its protein is CAAQDRVSYGYTF.

The chain employs TRBV6-5 and TRBJ2-7; D is perhaps TRBD1 (6 bases). The CDR3 totals 14 residues. V gave up 1 base and J gave up 1 base, with 8 bases separating them. Germline V CDR1 and CDR2: MNHEY, SVGAGI. CDR3 sequence (DNA): TGTGCCAGCAGTTACTTCGGACAGTCCTACGAGCAGTACTTC. It encodes CASSYFGQSYEQYF.

V gene TRBV28 combines with J gene TRBJ2-3; unclear D gene. Germline loops: CDR1 MDHEN, CDR2 SYDVKM. The CDR3 is 16 residues long. Trimming pared 7 bases from V and 6 bases from J, leaving 23 bases between. The CDR3 region has the DNA TGTGCCAGCACCGGAGACCCTGGATCGCCCCGGGATACGCAGTATTTT. This translates into CASTGDPGSPRDTQYF.

The chain carries TRBV2 and TRBJ1-2; 8 bases align to TRBD1. Losses at the gene ends were 6 bases for V and 2 bases for J; bases not matched to a gene: 11. Germline lookup yields CDR1 SNHLY and CDR2 FYNNEI. CDR3 length: 16 amino acids. This chain's CDR3 is CASRLDRDKGNYGYTF. The CDR3 nucleotides read TGTGCCAGCAGGCTGGACAGGGACAAGGGAAACTATGGCTACACCTTC. Looking up the rest from reference TRBV2 and TRBJ1-2 gives the full variable domain: EPEVTQTPSHQVTQMGQEVILRCVPISNHLYFYWYRQILGQKVEFLVSFYNNEISEKSEIFDDQFSVERPDGSNFTLKIRSTKLEDSAMYFCASRLDRDKGNYGYTFGSGTRLTVV.

The rearrangement joins TRBV29-1 to TRBJ1-1; perhaps TRBD1 as D (6 bases). Germline V gene sequence: CDR1 SQVTM, CDR2 ANQGSEA. This CDR3 is 14 amino acids long. V was shortened by 7 bases and J by 0 bases, with 15 bases between the two germline ends. The CDR3 spells CSAGGRSMNTEAFF. The DNA for the CDR3 is TGCAGCGCGGGGGGGCGTTCTATGAACACTGAAGCTTTCTTT.

This sequence joins TRBV7-2 and TRBJ2-7, with 10 bases identical to TRBD2. Germline lookup yields CDR1 SGHTA and CDR2 FQGNSA. V trimming: 5 bases; J trimming: 4 bases; junction bases outside the gene matches: 5. This CDR3 is 14 amino acids long. CDR3 DNA sequence: TGTGCCAGCAGCGGGCTAGCGGGAGATTACGAGCAGTACTTC. Its protein product is CASSGLAGDYEQYF.

The CDR3 nucleotides are TGTGCCAGCAGCCAACAGACAGGTGACGTTTCACCCCTCCACTTT. Translating gives CASSQQTGDVSPLHF. The rearrangement uses TRBV4-2 and TRBJ1-6; maybe TRBD1 (6 bases). This CDR3 has 15 amino acids. Trimming took 2 bases from V and 9 from J, leaving 14 bases between them. Germline values: CDR1 LGHNA, CDR2 YNFKEQ.

The gene calls are TRBV12-5 and TRBJ1-1; TRBD1 might be the D (6 bases). Germline assignment: CDR1 LGHNT and CDR2 FRNRAP. This CDR3 has 14 amino acids. Trimming left V 4 bases short and J 1 base short, with 10 bases between. CDR3 bases: TGTGCTAGTGGTTCCGGGACAAAGAACACTGAAGCTTTCTTT. Amino acids: CASGSGTKNTEAFF.

V gene TRBV19 combines with J gene TRBJ2-1, with 8 bases identical to TRBD2. Germline trimming cut 3 bases from V and 9 bases from J; bases unmatched to any gene: 4. Germline V CDR1 and CDR2: LNHDA, SQIVND (reference sequence). The CDR3 spans 13 residues. CDR3 nucleotide sequence: TGTGCCAGTAGTATGGGGACTAGGACTGAGCAGTTCTTC. Translated, it gives CASSMGTRTEQFF.

The chain employs TRBV9 and TRBJ1-5, with unresolved D. V was pared by 4 bases and J by 3 bases, with 8 bases between. This CDR3 has 13 residues. Germline V gives CDR1 SGDLS, CDR2 YYNGEE. CDR3 amino acids: CASSRGLNQPQHF. The DNA of the CDR3 is TGTGCCAGCAGCAGAGGGCTCAATCAGCCCCAGCATTTT. Combining the CDR3 with reference TRBV9 and TRBJ1-5 gives the whole variable domain DSGVTQTPKHLITATGQRVTLRCSPRSGDLSVYWYQQSLDQGLQFLIQYYNGEERAKGNILERFSAQQFPDLHSELNLSSLELGDSALYFCASSRGLNQPQHFGDGTRLSIL.

The chain employs TRBV7-8 and TRBJ2-1; D call uncertain. The V and J ends lost 0 bases and 5 bases respectively, with 8 bases between them. CDR3 length equals 14 residues. CDR1 and CDR2 (germline): SGHVS, FQNEAQ. CDR3 coding DNA: TGTGCCAGCAGCTTAGCGGGCGCTAACAATGAGCAGTTCTTC. It specifies CASSLAGANNEQFF.